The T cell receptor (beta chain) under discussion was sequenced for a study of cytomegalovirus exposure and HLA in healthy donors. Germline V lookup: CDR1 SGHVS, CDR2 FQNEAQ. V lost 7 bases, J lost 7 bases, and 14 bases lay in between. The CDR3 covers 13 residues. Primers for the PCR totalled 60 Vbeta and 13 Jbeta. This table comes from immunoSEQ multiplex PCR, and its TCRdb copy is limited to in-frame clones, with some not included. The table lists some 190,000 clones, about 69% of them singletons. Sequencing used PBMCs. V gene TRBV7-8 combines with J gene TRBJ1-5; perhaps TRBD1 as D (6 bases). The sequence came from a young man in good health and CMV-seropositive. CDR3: CASTQGWTQPQHF. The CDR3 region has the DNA TGTGCCAGCACCCAGGGGTGGACCCAGCCCCAGCATTTT.